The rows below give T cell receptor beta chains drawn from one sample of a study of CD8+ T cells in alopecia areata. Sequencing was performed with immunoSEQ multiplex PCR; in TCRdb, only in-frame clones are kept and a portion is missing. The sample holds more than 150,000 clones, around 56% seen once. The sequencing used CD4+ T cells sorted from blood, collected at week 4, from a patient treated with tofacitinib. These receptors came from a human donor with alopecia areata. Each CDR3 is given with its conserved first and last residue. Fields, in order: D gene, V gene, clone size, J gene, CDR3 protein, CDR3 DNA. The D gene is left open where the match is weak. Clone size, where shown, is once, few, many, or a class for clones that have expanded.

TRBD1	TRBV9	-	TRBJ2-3	CASSHGTGAITDTQYF	TGTGCCAGCAGCCACGGGACAGGGGCGATCACAGATACGCAGTATTTT
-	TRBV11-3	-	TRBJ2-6	CASSLSTAGANVLTF	TGTGCCAGCAGCTTATCAACAGCTGGGGCCAACGTCCTGACTTTC
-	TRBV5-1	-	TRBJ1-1	CAGSLREGSSTEAFF	TGCGCCGGCAGCTTGAGGGAGGGTTCGAGCACTGAAGCTTTCTTT
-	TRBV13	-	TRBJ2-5	CASSFGLVETQYF	TGTGCCAGCAGCTTCGGATTGGTAGAGACCCAGTACTTC
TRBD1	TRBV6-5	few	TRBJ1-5	CASRRQGAPGQPQHF	TGTGCCAGCAGGCGACAGGGGGCACCGGGTCAGCCCCAGCATTTT
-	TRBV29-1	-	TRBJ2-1	CSVGGHNEQFF	TGCAGCGTTGGTGGCCACAATGAGCAGTTCTTC
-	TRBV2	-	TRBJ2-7	CASSPYEQYF	TGTGCCAGCAGCCCCTACGAGCAGTACTTC
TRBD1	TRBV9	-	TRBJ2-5	CASGTEETQYF	TGTGCCAGCGGGACAGAAGAGACCCAGTACTTC
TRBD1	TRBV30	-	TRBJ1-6	CAWWTGGGHNSPLHF	TGTGCCTGGTGGACAGGAGGGGGGCATAATTCACCCCTCCACTTT
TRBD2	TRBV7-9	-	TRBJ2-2	CASSWPKRGDFANTGELFF	TGTGCCAGCAGCTGGCCAAAGCGGGGGGATTTCGCGAACACCGGGGAGCTGTTTTTT
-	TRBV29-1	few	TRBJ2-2	CSVAYKNTGELFF	TGCAGCGTCGCCTACAAGAACACCGGGGAGCTGTTTTTT
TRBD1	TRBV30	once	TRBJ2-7	CAWNQDRVDEQYF	TGTGCCTGGAACCAGGACAGGGTCGACGAGCAGTACTTC
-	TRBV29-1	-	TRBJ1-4	CSVQGGNEKLFF	TGCAGCGTGCAAGGTGGTAATGAAAAACTGTTTTTT
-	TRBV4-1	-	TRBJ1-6	CASSQGRGSSYNSPLHF	TGCGCCAGCAGCCAAGGAAGGGGGAGCTCCTATAATTCACCCCTCCACTTT
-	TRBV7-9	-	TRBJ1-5	CASSKQDQPQHF	TGTGCCAGCAGCAAACAGGATCAGCCCCAGCATTTT
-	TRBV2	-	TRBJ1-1	CASSGGGWNTEAFF	TGTGCCAGCAGTGGTGGGGGGTGGAACACTGAAGCTTTCTTT
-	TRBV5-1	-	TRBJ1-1	CASSLGPMNTEAFF	TGCGCCAGCAGCTTGGGACCGATGAACACTGAAGCTTTCTTT
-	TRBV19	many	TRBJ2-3	CASGVRTDTQYF	TGTGCCAGCGGGGTCCGCACAGATACGCAGTATTTT
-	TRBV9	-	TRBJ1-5	CASSVTGTGGQPQHF	TGTGCCAGCAGCGTTACAGGGACGGGGGGGCAGCCCCAGCATTTT
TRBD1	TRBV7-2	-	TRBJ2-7	CASSSRTGTYEQYF	TGTGCCAGCAGCTCGAGGACAGGGACCTACGAGCAGTACTTC
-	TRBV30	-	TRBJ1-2	CAWSVLGGYTF	TGTGCCTGGAGTGTCCTAGGGGGCTACACCTTC
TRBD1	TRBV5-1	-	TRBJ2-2	CASRTRTGEDGELFF	TGCGCCAGCCGAACTCGGACAGGGGAAGACGGGGAGCTGTTTTTT
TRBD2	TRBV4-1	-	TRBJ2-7	CASSHQRSSGGKGEQYF	TGCGCCAGCAGCCACCAGAGGTCGAGCGGGGGAAAGGGCGAGCAGTACTTC
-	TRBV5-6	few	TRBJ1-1	CASLQGGIWAMNTEAFF	TGTGCCAGCTTGCAGGGCGGGATATGGGCTATGAACACTGAAGCTTTCTTT
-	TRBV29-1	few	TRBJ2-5	CSVEVSKTQYF	TGCAGCGTTGAAGTCTCGAAGACCCAGTACTTC
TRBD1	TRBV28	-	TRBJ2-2	CASSLGTADTGELFF	TGTGCCAGCAGTTTAGGGACAGCAGACACCGGGGAGCTGTTTTTT
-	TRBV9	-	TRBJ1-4	CASSITTGSEEKLFF	TGTGCCAGCAGCATCACTACAGGGTCGGAGGAAAAACTGTTTTTT
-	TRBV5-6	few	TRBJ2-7	CASSLVSQGSYEQYF	TGTGCCAGCAGCTTGGTCAGTCAGGGGTCCTACGAGCAGTACTTC
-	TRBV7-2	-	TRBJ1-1	CASSTVSTEAFF	TGTGCCAGCAGCACCGTTAGCACTGAAGCTTTCTTT
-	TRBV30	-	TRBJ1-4	CAWRASGLEKLFF	TGTGCCTGGAGGGCCTCAGGGTTGGAAAAACTGTTTTTT
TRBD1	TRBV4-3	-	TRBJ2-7	CASSPLRTGSYEQYF	TGCGCCAGCAGCCCCCTTCGGACAGGTTCCTACGAGCAGTACTTC
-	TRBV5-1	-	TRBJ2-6	CASSLPAGSGANVLTF	TGCGCCAGCAGCTTACCCGCGGGCTCTGGGGCCAACGTCCTGACTTTC
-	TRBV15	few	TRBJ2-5	CATSAGETQYF	TGTGCCACCAGCGCAGGGGAGACCCAGTACTTC
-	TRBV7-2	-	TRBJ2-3	CASSSRAQVTDTQYF	TGTGCCAGCAGCTCAAGGGCCCAAGTCACAGATACGCAGTATTTT
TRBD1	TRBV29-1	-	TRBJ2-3	CSVEETGGGDTQYF	TGCAGCGTTGAAGAAACAGGGGGCGGTGATACGCAGTATTTT
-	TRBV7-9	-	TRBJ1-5	CASSAAGVGAQHF	TGTGCCAGCAGCGCCGCAGGGGTCGGGGCCCAGCATTTT